This T cell receptor beta chain is drawn from a study of blood T cell repertoires in COVID-19. Overall study context: Sample material is recorded as cDNA or gDNA derived from T cells, B-cell-depleted T cells, or PBMCs.

Unmatched junction bases numbered 9, after V lost 5 bases and J lost 3 bases. Looked up from germline, CDR1 is MNHEY and CDR2 is SVGAGI. The CDR3 has 15 amino acids. Repertoires were generated with immunoSEQ multiplex PCR, while TCRdb's copy carries only in-frame clones and drops some. Among approximately 220,000 clones listed, roughly 86% were seen once. The rearrangement links TRBV6-5 to TRBJ2-7, with 8 bases lining up with TRBD2. This receptor was taken from a man aged 55 to 70 with acute or convalescent COVID-19. Sequencing used peripheral blood. CDR3 nucleotides: TGTGCCAGCAGTCCAGCGGGGGTTGGCTACTACGAGCAGTACTTC. Protein product: CASSPAGVGYYEQYF.